A selection of T cell receptor beta chains follows, all from one sample in a study of blood T cells in healthy people across ages. MiXCR, applied by TCRdb to the 5' RACE reads, yields one record per CDR3 protein. The profile covers approximately 690,000 distinct CDR3 sequences, with around 43% appearing a single time and around 32% taken by the ten largest. Sequencing used blood. These receptors came from a man older than 75 in good health. Both conserved end residues are part of each CDR3. The D gene is left open where the match is weak. Expanded clones get a size class; other rows say once, few or many, or leave the size out.

J: TRBJ1-1
D: -
size: -
V: TRBV5-1
CDR3: CASSFGGLFRNTEAFF
DNA: TGCGCCAGCAGCTTCGGGGGACTTTTCAGGAACACTGAAGCTTTCTTT

J: TRBJ2-7
D: TRBD1
size: -
V: TRBV6-2/TRBV6-3
CDR3: CASRLTGQGTEQYF
DNA: TGTGCCAGCAGATTAACGGGACAGGGGACCGAGCAGTACTTC

J: TRBJ2-1
D: -
size: -
V: TRBV18
CDR3: CASSQSSLNEQFF
DNA: TGTGCCAGCTCACAGTCTAGTCTAAATGAGCAGTTCTTC

J: TRBJ1-1
D: -
size: -
V: TRBV6-5
CDR3: CASSYGVSDTEAFF
DNA: TGTGCCAGCAGTTATGGGGTGTCGGACACTGAAGCTTTCTTT

J: TRBJ2-1
D: -
size: -
V: TRBV28
CDR3: CASSFLTGQFF
DNA: TGTGCCAGCAGTTTCCTGACCGGACAGTTCTTC

J: TRBJ1-1
D: TRBD1
size: few
V: TRBV3-1
CDR3: CASSHRTGRFGTEAFF
DNA: TGTGCCAGCAGCCATCGGACAGGGAGATTCGGCACTGAAGCTTTCTTT

J: TRBJ1-5
D: TRBD1
size: -
V: TRBV2
CDR3: CASSPDREGQPQHF
DNA: TGTGCCAGCAGCCCGGACAGGGAGGGCCAGCCCCAGCATTTT

J: TRBJ2-3
D: TRBD2
size: -
V: TRBV20-1
CDR3: CSATSSGRRGTQYF
DNA: TGCAGTGCCACCTCGAGCGGGAGGCGGGGTACGCAGTATTTT

J: TRBJ2-3
D: TRBD1
size: -
V: TRBV29-1
CDR3: CSVGVGTGHTDTQYF
DNA: TGCAGCGTTGGAGTGGGGACAGGGCACACAGATACGCAGTATTTT

J: TRBJ1-2
D: -
size: few
V: TRBV4-1
CDR3: CASSQDGQGSYGYTF
DNA: TGCGCCAGCAGCCAAGATGGGCAGGGTTCCTATGGCTACACCTTC

J: TRBJ2-7
D: -
size: once
V: TRBV29-1
CDR3: CSAKTGYLMKGKSYEQYF
DNA: TGCAGCGCCAAAACAGGGTATCTAATGAAGGGGAAGTCCTACGAGCAGTACTTC

J: TRBJ1-2
D: -
size: -
V: TRBV27
CDR3: CAQRVLRTNGYTF
DNA: TGTGCCCAACGGGTTTTAAGGACCAATGGCTACACCTTC

J: TRBJ2-1
D: TRBD1
size: few
V: TRBV5-4
CDR3: CASSQDRGTYNEQFF
DNA: TGTGCCAGCAGCCAGGACAGGGGTACGTACAATGAGCAGTTCTTC

J: TRBJ2-7
D: TRBD1
size: -
V: TRBV7-8
CDR3: CASSPGTGGTVYEQYF
DNA: TGTGCCAGCAGCCCGGGGACAGGGGGCACCGTCTACGAGCAGTACTTC

J: TRBJ2-1
D: TRBD1
size: -
V: TRBV7-3
CDR3: CASSLLRDRGSSEQFF
DNA: TGTGCCAGCAGCTTGCTCCGGGACAGGGGGTCCAGTGAGCAGTTCTTC

J: TRBJ2-7
D: TRBD1
size: many
V: TRBV7-2
CDR3: CASSRDRAAYEQYF
DNA: TGTGCCAGCAGCCGGGACAGGGCGGCTTACGAGCAGTACTTC

J: TRBJ2-3
D: TRBD2
size: few
V: TRBV6-5
CDR3: CASSYVGGSTDTQYF
DNA: TGTGCCAGCAGTTACGTGGGAGGGAGCACAGATACGCAGTATTTT

J: TRBJ2-1
D: TRBD2
size: -
V: TRBV5-1
CDR3: CASSLMGAGGPGEQFF
DNA: TGCGCCAGCAGCCTGATGGGAGCGGGAGGGCCGGGTGAGCAGTTCTTC

J: TRBJ1-5
D: TRBD1
size: few
V: TRBV6-2/TRBV6-3
CDR3: CASRLGTANQPQHF
DNA: TGTGCCAGCAGACTCGGGACAGCCAATCAGCCCCAGCATTTT

J: TRBJ2-7
D: -
size: many
V: TRBV6-2/TRBV6-3
CDR3: CASSYSTGGYEQYF
DNA: TGTGCCAGCAGTTACTCGACCGGGGGCTACGAGCAGTACTTC

J: TRBJ2-7
D: TRBD1
size: -
V: TRBV10-1
CDR3: CASSESKGAIISEQYF
DNA: TGCGCCAGCAGTGAGTCGAAGGGGGCAATCATCTCCGAGCAGTACTTC

J: TRBJ2-7
D: TRBD2
size: few
V: TRBV7-2
CDR3: CASSLEPPGLVYEQYF
DNA: TGTGCCAGCAGCTTAGAACCCCCTGGACTAGTTTACGAGCAGTACTTC

J: TRBJ1-2
D: TRBD1
size: -
V: TRBV30
CDR3: CAWTNRGDYGYTF
DNA: TGTGCCTGGACGAACAGGGGAGACTATGGCTACACCTTC

J: TRBJ2-7
D: TRBD1
size: -
V: TRBV10-1
CDR3: CASIPDRGFYEQYF
DNA: TGCGCCAGCATTCCGGACAGGGGGTTTTACGAGCAGTACTTC

J: TRBJ2-7
D: TRBD1
size: many
V: TRBV2
CDR3: CASSKTGGLGEQYF
DNA: TGTGCCAGCTCTAAGACAGGGGGCCTGGGCGAGCAGTACTTC

J: TRBJ2-7
D: TRBD1
size: -
V: TRBV20-1
CDR3: CSAKVLTNRGGYFEQYF
DNA: TGCAGTGCTAAGGTACTTACGAACAGGGGTGGCTACTTCGAGCAGTACTTC

J: TRBJ1-2
D: -
size: -
V: TRBV20-1
CDR3: CSATVQGYGYTF
DNA: TGCAGTGCTACCGTCCAGGGCTATGGCTACACCTTC

J: TRBJ2-5
D: -
size: many
V: TRBV5-1
CDR3: CASSEGHLKQETQYF
DNA: TGCGCCAGCAGCGAGGGACACCTAAAACAAGAGACCCAGTACTTC

J: TRBJ1-4
D: -
size: few
V: TRBV12-5
CDR3: CASGLDGREKLFF
DNA: TGTGCTAGTGGTTTGGACGGACGGGAAAAACTGTTTTTT

J: TRBJ2-7
D: TRBD2
size: -
V: TRBV20-1
CDR3: CSARSGGYEQYF
DNA: TGCAGTGCTCGTAGCGGGGGGTACGAGCAGTACTTC

J: TRBJ1-2
D: -
size: -
V: TRBV30
CDR3: CAWRKGGYTF
DNA: TGTGCCTGGAGAAAAGGCGGCTACACCTTC

J: TRBJ1-2
D: -
size: -
V: TRBV4-3
CDR3: CASSQEGRGYYGYTF
DNA: TGCGCCAGCAGCCAAGAAGGGCGGGGTTACTATGGCTACACCTTC

J: TRBJ2-7
D: TRBD1
size: few
V: TRBV12-3/TRBV12-4
CDR3: CASTPTGSGHEQYF
DNA: TGTGCCAGCACCCCGACAGGGTCGGGTCACGAGCAGTACTTC

J: TRBJ2-7
D: TRBD1
size: few
V: TRBV3-1
CDR3: CASSQGTGPYEQYF
DNA: TGTGCCAGCAGCCAAGGGACAGGCCCCTACGAGCAGTACTTC

J: TRBJ2-2
D: TRBD2
size: -
V: TRBV30
CDR3: CALPSGANTGELFF
DNA: TGTGCCTTACCTAGCGGGGCAAACACCGGGGAGCTGTTTTTT

J: TRBJ2-6
D: TRBD2
size: -
V: TRBV7-8
CDR3: CASSSLGGSGRLIGANVLTF
DNA: TGTGCCAGCAGCTCCTTAGGGGGGAGCGGGAGGCTGATTGGGGCCAACGTCCTGACTTTC

J: TRBJ2-1
D: -
size: many
V: TRBV7-6
CDR3: CASSRGSGESSYNEQFF
DNA: TGTGCCAGCAGCCGAGGAAGCGGAGAAAGCTCCTACAATGAGCAGTTCTTC

J: TRBJ2-1
D: TRBD2
size: -
V: TRBV9
CDR3: CASSVDDAGGRNEQFF
DNA: TGTGCCAGCAGCGTGGACGACGCGGGGGGGCGAAATGAGCAGTTCTTC

J: TRBJ1-2
D: -
size: few
V: TRBV29-1
CDR3: CSVDSARGLDGYTF
DNA: TGCAGCGTTGATAGTGCCAGGGGTTTGGATGGCTACACCTTC

J: TRBJ2-7
D: -
size: -
V: TRBV7-2
CDR3: CASSPDRRHNEQYF
DNA: TGTGCCAGCAGCCCCGACAGGCGCCATAACGAGCAGTACTTC

J: TRBJ1-2
D: TRBD1
size: few
V: TRBV20-1
CDR3: CSARDRDREGYTF
DNA: TGCAGTGCTAGAGATAGGGACAGGGAAGGCTACACCTTC

J: TRBJ2-3
D: TRBD2
size: once
V: TRBV24-1
CDR3: CATSDSLTSGSTDTQYF
DNA: TGTGCCACCAGTGACTCCCTGACTAGCGGAAGCACAGATACGCAGTATTTT

J: TRBJ2-5
D: -
size: few
V: TRBV3-1
CDR3: CASSQGTSFETQYF
DNA: TGTGCCAGCAGCCAAGGTACTAGCTTTGAGACCCAGTACTTC

J: TRBJ2-7
D: TRBD2
size: -
V: TRBV18
CDR3: CASSYTALGGEQYF
DNA: TGTGCCAGCTCCTACACCGCGTTGGGAGGGGAGCAGTACTTC

J: TRBJ1-1
D: -
size: once
V: TRBV30
CDR3: CAWSVNRNTEAFF
DNA: TGTGCCTGGAGTGTAAACAGGAACACTGAAGCTTTCTTT

J: TRBJ2-5
D: TRBD2
size: many
V: TRBV7-2
CDR3: CASSKTGTSGGAFQETQYF
DNA: TGTGCCAGCTCTAAAACCGGGACTAGCGGGGGGGCATTCCAAGAGACCCAGTACTTC

J: TRBJ1-2
D: -
size: -
V: TRBV7-2
CDR3: CASSLDGRANYGYTF
DNA: TGTGCCAGCAGCTTAGATGGCCGGGCCAACTATGGCTACACCTTC

J: TRBJ1-1
D: -
size: few
V: TRBV5-1
CDR3: CASSLDHPGVTEAFF
DNA: TGCGCCAGCAGCTTGGATCACCCGGGAGTCACTGAAGCTTTCTTT

J: TRBJ2-7
D: TRBD2
size: -
V: TRBV11-3
CDR3: CASSQGGRIGEQYF
DNA: TGTGCCAGCAGCCAGGGAGGGAGAATTGGCGAGCAGTACTTC

J: TRBJ2-5
D: TRBD1
size: -
V: TRBV20-1
CDR3: CSARIPLGQQETQYF
DNA: TGCAGTGCTAGAATTCCGTTGGGACAGCAAGAGACCCAGTACTTC

J: TRBJ1-6
D: -
size: few
V: TRBV28
CDR3: CASSFIRGADSPLHF
DNA: TGTGCCAGCAGTTTTATACGGGGGGCTGATTCACCCCTCCACTTT

J: TRBJ2-5
D: -
size: -
V: TRBV20-1
CDR3: CSARDGEGDLWDNEQYF
DNA: TGCAGTGCTAGAGATGGAGAAGGGGACCTTTGGGACAATGAGCAGTACTTC

J: TRBJ2-6
D: -
size: -
V: TRBV20-1
CDR3: CSARDFLINVLTF
DNA: TGCAGTGCTAGAGATTTCCTGATCAACGTCCTGACTTTC

J: TRBJ2-5
D: -
size: -
V: TRBV11-1
CDR3: CASGLARETQYF
DNA: TGTGCCAGCGGCTTAGCTCGCGAGACCCAGTACTTC

J: TRBJ2-6
D: -
size: -
V: TRBV4-3
CDR3: CASSPRGDGVLTF
DNA: TGCGCCAGCAGCCCCCGGGGTGACGGCGTCCTGACTTTC